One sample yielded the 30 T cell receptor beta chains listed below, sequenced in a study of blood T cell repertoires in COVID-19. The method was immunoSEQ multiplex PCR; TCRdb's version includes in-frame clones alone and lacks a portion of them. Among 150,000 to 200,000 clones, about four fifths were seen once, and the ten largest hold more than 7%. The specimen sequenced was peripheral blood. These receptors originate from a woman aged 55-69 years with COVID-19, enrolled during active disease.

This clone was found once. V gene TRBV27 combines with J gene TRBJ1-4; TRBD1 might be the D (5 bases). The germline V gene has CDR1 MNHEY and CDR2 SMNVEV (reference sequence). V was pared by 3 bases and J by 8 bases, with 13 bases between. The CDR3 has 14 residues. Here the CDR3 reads CASSFRGKGEKLFF. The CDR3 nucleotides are TGTGCCAGCAGTTTTCGGGGGAAGGGCGAAAAACTGTTTTTT.

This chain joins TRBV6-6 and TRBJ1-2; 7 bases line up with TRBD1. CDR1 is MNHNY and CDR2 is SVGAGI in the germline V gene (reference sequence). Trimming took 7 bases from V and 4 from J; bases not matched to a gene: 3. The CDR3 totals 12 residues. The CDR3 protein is CASTGQLYGYTF. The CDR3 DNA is TGTGCCAGCACGGGACAGCTCTATGGCTACACCTTC.

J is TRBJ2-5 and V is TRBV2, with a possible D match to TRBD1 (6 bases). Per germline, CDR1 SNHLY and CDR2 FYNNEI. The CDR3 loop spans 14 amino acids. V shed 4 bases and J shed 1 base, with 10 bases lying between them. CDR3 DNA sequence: TGTGCCAGCAGTGCGGACAGAAGCCAAGAGACCCAGTACTTC. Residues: CASSADRSQETQYF.

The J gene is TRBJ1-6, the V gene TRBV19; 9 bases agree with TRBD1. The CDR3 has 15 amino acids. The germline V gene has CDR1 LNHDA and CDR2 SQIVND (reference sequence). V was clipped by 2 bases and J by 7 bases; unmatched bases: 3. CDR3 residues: CASSIRGQGNSPLHF. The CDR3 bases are TGTGCCAGTAGTATAAGAGGACAGGGGAATTCACCCCTCCACTTT.

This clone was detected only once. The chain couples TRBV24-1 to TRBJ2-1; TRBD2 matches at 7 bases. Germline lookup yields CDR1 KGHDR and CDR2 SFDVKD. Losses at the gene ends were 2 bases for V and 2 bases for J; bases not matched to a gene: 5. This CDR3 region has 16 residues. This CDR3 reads CATSDSKAGPYNEQFF. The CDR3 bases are TGTGCCACCAGTGATTCGAAAGCGGGGCCCTACAATGAGCAGTTCTTC.

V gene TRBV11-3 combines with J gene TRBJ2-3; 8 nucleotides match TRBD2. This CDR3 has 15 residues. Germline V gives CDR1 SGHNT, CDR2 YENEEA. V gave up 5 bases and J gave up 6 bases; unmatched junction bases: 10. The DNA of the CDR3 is TGTGCCAGCAGCCCGGGGGGGGCCGGTACTGATACGCAGTATTTT. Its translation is CASSPGGAGTDTQYF.

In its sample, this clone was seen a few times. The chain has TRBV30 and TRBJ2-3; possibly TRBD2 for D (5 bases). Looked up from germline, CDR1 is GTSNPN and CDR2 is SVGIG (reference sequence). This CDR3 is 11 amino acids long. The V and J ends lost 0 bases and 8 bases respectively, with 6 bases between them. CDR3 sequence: CAWSVGSTQYF. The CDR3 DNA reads TGTGCCTGGAGTGTTGGGAGTACGCAGTATTTT.

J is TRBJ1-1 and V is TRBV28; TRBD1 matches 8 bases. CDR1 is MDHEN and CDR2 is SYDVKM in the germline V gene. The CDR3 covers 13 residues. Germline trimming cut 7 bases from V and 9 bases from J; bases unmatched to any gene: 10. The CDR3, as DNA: TGTGCCAGCACCCCGGACAGGGTGGATAAAGCTTTCTTT. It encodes CASTPDRVDKAFF.

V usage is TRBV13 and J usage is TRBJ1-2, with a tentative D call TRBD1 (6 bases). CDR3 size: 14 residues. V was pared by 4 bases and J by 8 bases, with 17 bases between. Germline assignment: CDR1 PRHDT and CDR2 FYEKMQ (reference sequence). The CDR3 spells CASSSEQGVGGYTF. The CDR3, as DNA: TGTGCCAGCAGCTCCGAACAGGGCGTAGGAGGCTACACCTTC.

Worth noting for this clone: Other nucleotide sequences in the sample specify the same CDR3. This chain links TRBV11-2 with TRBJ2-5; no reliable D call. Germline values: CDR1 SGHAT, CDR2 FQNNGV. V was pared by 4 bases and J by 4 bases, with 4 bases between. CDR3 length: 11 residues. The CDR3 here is CASSSGETQYF. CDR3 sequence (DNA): TGTGCCAGCAGCTCAGGAGAGACCCAGTACTTC.

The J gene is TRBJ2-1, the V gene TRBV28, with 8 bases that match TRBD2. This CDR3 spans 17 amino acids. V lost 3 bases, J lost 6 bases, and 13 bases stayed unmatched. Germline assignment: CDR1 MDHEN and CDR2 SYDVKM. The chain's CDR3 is CASSFRDAGGSRNEQFF. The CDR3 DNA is TGTGCCAGCAGTTTCCGTGACGCGGGAGGATCGCGCAATGAGCAGTTCTTC.

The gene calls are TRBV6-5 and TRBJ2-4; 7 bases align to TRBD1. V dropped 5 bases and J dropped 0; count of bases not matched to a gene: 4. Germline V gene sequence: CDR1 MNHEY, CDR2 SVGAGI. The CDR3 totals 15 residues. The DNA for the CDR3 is TGTGCCAGCAGTCGGGGACAGAAAGCCAAAAACATTCAGTACTTC. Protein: CASSRGQKAKNIQYF.

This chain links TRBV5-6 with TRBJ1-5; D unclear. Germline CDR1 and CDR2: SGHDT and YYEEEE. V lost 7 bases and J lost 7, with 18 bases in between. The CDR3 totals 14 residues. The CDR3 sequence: CASPVPHPGQPQHF. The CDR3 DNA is TGTGCCAGCCCGGTCCCCCATCCCGGGCAGCCCCAGCATTTT. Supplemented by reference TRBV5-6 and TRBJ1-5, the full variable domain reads DAGVTQSPTHLIKTRGQQVTLRCSPKSGHDTVSWYQQALGQGPQFIFQYYEEEERQRGNFPDRFSGHQFPNYSSELNVNALLLGDSALYLCASPVPHPGQPQHFGDGTRLSIL.

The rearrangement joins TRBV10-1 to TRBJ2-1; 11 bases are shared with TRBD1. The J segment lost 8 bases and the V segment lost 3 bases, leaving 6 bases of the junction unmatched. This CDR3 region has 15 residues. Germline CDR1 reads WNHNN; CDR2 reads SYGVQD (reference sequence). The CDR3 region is CASSETLGQGDEQFF. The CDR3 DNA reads TGCGCCAGCAGTGAAACGCTGGGACAGGGGGATGAGCAGTTCTTC.

The CDR3 DNA reads as TGCGCCAGCAGCACTAGTGACAGGGCCTGGGAGACCCAGTACTTC. As protein: CASSTSDRAWETQYF. The chain links TRBV5-1 to TRBJ2-5, with TRBD1 matching 7 bases. The CDR3 extends over 15 amino acids. With 4 bases clipped from V and 5 bases from J, the junction kept 11 bases outside the gene matches. Germline V CDR1 and CDR2: SGHRS, YFSETQ.

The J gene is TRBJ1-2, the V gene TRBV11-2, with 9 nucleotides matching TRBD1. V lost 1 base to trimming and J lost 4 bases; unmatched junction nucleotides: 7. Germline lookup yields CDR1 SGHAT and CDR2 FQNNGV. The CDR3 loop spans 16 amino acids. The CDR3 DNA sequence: TGTGCCAGCAGCTTAGGGACAGGGGTGGTGGGCTATGGCTACACCTTC. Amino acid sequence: CASSLGTGVVGYGYTF.

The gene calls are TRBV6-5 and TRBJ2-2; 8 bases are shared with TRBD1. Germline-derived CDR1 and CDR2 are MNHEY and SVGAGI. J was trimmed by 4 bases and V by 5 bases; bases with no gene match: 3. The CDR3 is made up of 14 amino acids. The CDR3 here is CASSTGGGTGELFF. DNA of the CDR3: TGTGCCAGCAGTACAGGGGGAGGCACCGGGGAGCTGTTTTTT.

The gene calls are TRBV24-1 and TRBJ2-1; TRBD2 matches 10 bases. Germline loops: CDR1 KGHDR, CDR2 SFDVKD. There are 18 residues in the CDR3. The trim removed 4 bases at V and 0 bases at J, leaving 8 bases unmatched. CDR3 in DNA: TGTGCCACCAGTGACCCTCAGGCTAGCGGGAGCTCCTACAATGAGCAGTTCTTC. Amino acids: CATSDPQASGSSYNEQFF.

Here the CDR3 DNA reads TGTGCCAGTAAGGGGGGACAGGGGGCAAGCAATCAGCCCCAGCATTTT. Its protein product is CASKGGQGASNQPQHF. The chain is built from TRBV19 and TRBJ1-5; 12 bases are shared with TRBD1. J was trimmed by 1 base and V by 7 bases; bases with no gene match: 5. The length of the CDR3 is 16 residues. Germline CDR1 and CDR2: LNHDA and SQIVND (reference sequence). Full variable domain (missing parts from reference TRBV19 and TRBJ1-5): DGGITQSPKYLFRKEGQNVTLSCEQNLNHDAMYWYRQDPGQGLRLIYYSQIVNDFQKGDIAEGYSVSREKKESFPLTVTSAQKNPTAFYLCASKGGQGASNQPQHFGDGTRLSIL.

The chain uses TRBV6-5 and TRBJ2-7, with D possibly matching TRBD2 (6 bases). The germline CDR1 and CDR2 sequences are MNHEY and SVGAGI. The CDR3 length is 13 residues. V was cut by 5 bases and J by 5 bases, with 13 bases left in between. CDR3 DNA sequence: TGTGCCAGCAGTCCGACTAGAGGTCACGAGCAGTACTTC. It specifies CASSPTRGHEQYF.

The DNA of the CDR3 is TGTGCCAGCAGCCAAGAAGAAGCAACCTCCTACGAGCAGTACTTC. It codes for CASSQEEATSYEQYF. The rearrangement links TRBV4-2 to TRBJ2-7; D unresolved. The CDR3 runs to 15 residues. V shed 0 bases and J shed 0 bases, with 9 bases lying between them. Germline CDR1 is LGHNA and CDR2 is YNFKEQ.

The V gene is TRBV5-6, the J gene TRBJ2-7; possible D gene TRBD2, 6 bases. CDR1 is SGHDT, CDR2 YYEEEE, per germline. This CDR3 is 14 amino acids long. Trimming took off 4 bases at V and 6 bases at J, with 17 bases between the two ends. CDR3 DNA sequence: TGTGCCAGCAGCCGGGAAGAGGAGGGCCGCGAGCAGTACTTC. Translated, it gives CASSREEEGREQYF.

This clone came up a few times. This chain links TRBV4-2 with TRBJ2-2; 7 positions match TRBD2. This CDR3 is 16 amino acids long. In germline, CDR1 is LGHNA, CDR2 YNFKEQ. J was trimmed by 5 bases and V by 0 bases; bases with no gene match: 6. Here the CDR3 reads CASSQDAGVGTGELFF. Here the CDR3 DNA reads TGTGCCAGCAGCCAAGATGCGGGAGTGGGGACCGGGGAGCTGTTTTTT.

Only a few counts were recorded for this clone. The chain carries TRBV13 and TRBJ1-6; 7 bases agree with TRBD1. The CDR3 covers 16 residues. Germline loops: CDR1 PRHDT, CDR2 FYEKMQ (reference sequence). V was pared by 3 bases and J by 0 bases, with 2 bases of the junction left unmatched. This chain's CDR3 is CASSFTGDSYNSPLHF. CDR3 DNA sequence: TGTGCCAGCAGCTTCACAGGGGACTCCTATAATTCACCCCTCCACTTT.

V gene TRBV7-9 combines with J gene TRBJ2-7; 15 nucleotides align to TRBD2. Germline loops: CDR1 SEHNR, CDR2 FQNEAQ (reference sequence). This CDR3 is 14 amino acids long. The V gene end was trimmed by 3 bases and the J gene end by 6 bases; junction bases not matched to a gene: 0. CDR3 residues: CASSLGLAGGEQYF. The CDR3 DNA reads TGTGCCAGCAGCTTGGGACTAGCGGGAGGCGAGCAGTACTTC.

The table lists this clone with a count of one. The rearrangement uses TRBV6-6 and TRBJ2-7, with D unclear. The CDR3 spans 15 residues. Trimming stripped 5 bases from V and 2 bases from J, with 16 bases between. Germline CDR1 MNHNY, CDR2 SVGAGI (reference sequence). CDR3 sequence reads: CASSKLQVGTYEQYF. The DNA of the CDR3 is TGTGCCAGCAGTAAACTCCAGGTAGGAACCTACGAGCAGTACTTC.

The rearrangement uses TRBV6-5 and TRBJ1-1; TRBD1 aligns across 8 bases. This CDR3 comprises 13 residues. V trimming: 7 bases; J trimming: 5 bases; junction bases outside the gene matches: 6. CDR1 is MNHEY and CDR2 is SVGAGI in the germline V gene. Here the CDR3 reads CASKTGELTEAFF. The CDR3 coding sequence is TGTGCCAGCAAGACAGGGGAATTGACTGAAGCTTTCTTT.

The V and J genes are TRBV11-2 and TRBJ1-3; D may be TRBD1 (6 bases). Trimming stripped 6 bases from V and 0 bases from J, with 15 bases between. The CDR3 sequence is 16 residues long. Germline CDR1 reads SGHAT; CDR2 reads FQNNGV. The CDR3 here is CASSLSGQPSGNTIYF. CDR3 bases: TGTGCCAGCAGTTTGAGTGGACAGCCCTCTGGAAACACCATATATTTT.

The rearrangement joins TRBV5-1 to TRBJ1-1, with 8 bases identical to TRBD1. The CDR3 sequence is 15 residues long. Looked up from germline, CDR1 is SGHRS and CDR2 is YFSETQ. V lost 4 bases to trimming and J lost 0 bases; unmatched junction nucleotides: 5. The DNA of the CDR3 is TGCGCCAGCAGCCAAACAGGGGGTATGAACACTGAAGCTTTCTTT. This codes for CASSQTGGMNTEAFF.

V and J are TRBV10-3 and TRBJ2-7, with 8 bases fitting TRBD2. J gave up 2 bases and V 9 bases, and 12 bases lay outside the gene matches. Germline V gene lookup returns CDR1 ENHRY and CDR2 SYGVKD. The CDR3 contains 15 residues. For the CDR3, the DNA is TGTGCCATATACTCCCCTACTAGCGGCCCCTACGAGCAGTACTTC. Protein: CAIYSPTSGPYEQYF.